This TCR beta chain derives from a study of shared T cell receptors in the human thymus. The CDR3 runs to 16 residues. With V trimmed by 5 bases and J by 4 bases, 14 bases remained unmatched. The germline V gene has CDR1 WSHSY and CDR2 SAAADI. Method: immunoSEQ multiplex PCR; TCRdb's copy keeps in-frame clones and lacks some. The sample lists some 640,000 clones, roughly 86% occurring once. The same sample was also studied in work on human thymus T cells. That source notes: Thymus pieces cut out during corrective heart surgery were the tissue that was used. Biased V and J segment usage appeared in thymus and peripheral blood.

Specimen: thymocytes. The chain employs TRBV10-2 and TRBJ2-7, with TRBD2 matching 7 bases. This TCR derives from a boy under three years old with a congenital heart defect. As DNA, the CDR3 is TGCGCCAGCAGTCCTAGTAATGGCGGGAGTGGTTACGAGCAGTACTTC. Encoded protein: CASSPSNGGSGYEQYF.